Below, 5 T cell receptor beta chains from the same sample are listed, as sequenced in a study of PD-L1 blockade in urothelial cancer. The repertoire was sequenced with immunoSEQ multiplex PCR; TCRdb's copy has only in-frame clones and lacks some. The sample has around 45,000 clones, about 87% seen once. This sample comprised PBMCs, obtained around atezolizumab (anti-PD-L1) treatment. The receptor source for this set is a man at least 80 years old with urothelial cancer.

The chain links TRBV5-4 to TRBJ2-5, with D tentatively TRBD1 (5 bases). Trimming stripped 0 bases from V and 1 base from J, with 13 bases between. The CDR3 is 16 residues long. Germline assignment: CDR1 SGHNT and CDR2 YYREEE (reference sequence). The CDR3 reads CASSLEGHRSQETQYF. CDR3 bases: TGTGCCAGCAGCTTGGAAGGACACCGGAGCCAAGAGACCCAGTACTTC.

This clone appeared once. The chain couples TRBV19 to TRBJ2-1; D might be TRBD2 (5 bases). The CDR3 is 15 amino acids. Germline-derived CDR1 and CDR2 are LNHDA and SQIVND (reference sequence). V dropped 3 bases and J dropped 6 bases, with 15 bases sitting between them. The CDR3 DNA reads TGTGCCAGTAGTATTCGGCCCGTGGGGAGCAATGAGCAGTTCTTC. Protein: CASSIRPVGSNEQFF.

The V gene is TRBV7-9, the J gene TRBJ1-4, with D possibly TRBD1 on 5 matching bases. The CDR3 sequence is 15 residues long. Trimming cost V 5 bases and J 4 bases, with 14 bases left between them. Germline V gene data show CDR1 as SEHNR and CDR2 as FQNEAQ (reference sequence). The CDR3 loop is CASSPWTPGNEKLFF. The CDR3 nucleotides are TGTGCCAGCAGCCCGTGGACACCGGGTAATGAAAAACTGTTTTTT.

The chain links TRBV4-2 to TRBJ1-2; D not certain. In germline, CDR1 is LGHNA, CDR2 YNFKEQ. CDR3 length: 14 residues. Trimming left V 0 bases short and J 4 bases short, with 9 bases between. The CDR3 nucleotides read TGTGCCAGCAGCCAAGATTTACAGACCTATGGCTACACCTTC. Its translation is CASSQDLQTYGYTF.

This clone was recorded once. This chain connects TRBV18 to TRBJ1-1; D not certain. CDR1 KGHSH and CDR2 LQKENI come from the germline V gene. This CDR3 comprises 17 residues. V lost 2 bases, J lost 0 bases, and 16 bases lay in between. This CDR3 reads CASSPSGGSRVNTEAFF. In DNA form, the CDR3 reads TGTGCCAGCTCACCATCGGGAGGTAGCAGAGTGAACACTGAAGCTTTCTTT.